The TCR beta chain described here comes from a study of T cell repertoires in cytomegalovirus infection. Study overall: Through public TCR beta signatures, both CMV infection and matching HLA type were indicated.

One entry per CDR3 protein, called by TCRdb with MiXCR from the reads. The sample carries 500,000 to 600,000 distinct CDR3 sequences, 15% to 20% recorded once. J lost 6 bases, V lost 3 bases, and 12 bases had no gene match. The V gene's germline CDR1 is SGHDT and CDR2 YYEEEE. This CDR3 comprises 16 residues. In this sample, this clonotype turned up many times. This receptor was obtained from a human donor in good health (CMV status not recorded). Some clones in this sample may be carry-over from other donors' samples. This chain joins TRBV5-6 and TRBJ2-4; 7 bases are a match to TRBD1. The sample consisted of CD8+ T cells from PBMCs. The CDR3 loop is CASSSALDRDANIQYF. As DNA, the CDR3 is TGTGCCAGCAGCTCCGCCCTCGACAGGGATGCAAACATTCAGTACTTC. The whole variable domain, remainder taken from reference TRBV5-6 and TRBJ2-4, is DAGVTQSPTHLIKTRGQQVTLRCSPKSGHDTVSWYQQALGQGPQFIFQYYEEEERQRGNFPDRFSGHQFPNYSSELNVNALLLGDSALYLCASSSALDRDANIQYFGAGTRLSVL.